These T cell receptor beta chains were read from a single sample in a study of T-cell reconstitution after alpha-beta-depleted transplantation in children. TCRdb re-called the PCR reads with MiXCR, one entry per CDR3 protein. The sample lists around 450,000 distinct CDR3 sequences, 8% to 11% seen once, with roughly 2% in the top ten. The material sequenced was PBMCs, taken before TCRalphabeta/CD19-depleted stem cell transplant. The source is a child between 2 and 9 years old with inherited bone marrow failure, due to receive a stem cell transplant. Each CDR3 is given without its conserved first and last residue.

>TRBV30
AWSFGGQGDTQY
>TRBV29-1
SGEVNYGYT
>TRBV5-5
ASSFLSGGAHYEQY
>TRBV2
ASSAGSTDTQY
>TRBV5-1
ASSLQQISSYNEQF
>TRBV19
ASIGQGGQPQH
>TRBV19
ASSIVPTTGAYEQY
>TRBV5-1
ASSTADGRPYEQY
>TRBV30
AWNHFISYEQY
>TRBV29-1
SVGTSGSNSYEQY
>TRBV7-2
ASSLALLYNEQF
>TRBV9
ASSVATTSVAQY
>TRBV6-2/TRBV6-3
ASSYSNGYGYT
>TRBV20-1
SASFRETQY
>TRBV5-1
ASTFGTGYNSPLH
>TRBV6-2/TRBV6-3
ASSYTGTSTDTQY
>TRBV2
ASLGNTIY
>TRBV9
ASSVGVLAGRDYNEQF
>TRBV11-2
ASSRKGGGTRVFYNEQF
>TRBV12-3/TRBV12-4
ASSLGGVPGNTIY
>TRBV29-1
SVVDGNQPQH
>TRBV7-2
ASEGLAGDNEQF